This TCR beta chain was found in a study of cytomegalovirus exposure and HLA in healthy donors. CDR3 length: 14 residues. Germline CDR1 is SGHTA and CDR2 is FQGNSA. Trimming cost V 4 bases and J 7 bases; bases outside gene matches: 8. The study ran its PCR with 60 Vbeta and 13 Jbeta primers. The protocol was immunoSEQ multiplex PCR, while the TCRdb copy is restricted to in-frame clones and leaves out a portion. The repertoire consists of 170,000 or so clones, with over 70% occurring once and the leading ten covering roughly 1.4%. The clonotype comes from a woman in her thirties in good health and CMV-seronegative. The chain couples TRBV7-2 to TRBJ2-5, with TRBD2 matching over 8 bases. Sequencing input: PBMCs. This CDR3 is CASSSGPAGGTQYF. CDR3 coding DNA: TGTGCCAGCAGCTCCGGTCCCGCGGGGGGGACCCAGTACTTC.